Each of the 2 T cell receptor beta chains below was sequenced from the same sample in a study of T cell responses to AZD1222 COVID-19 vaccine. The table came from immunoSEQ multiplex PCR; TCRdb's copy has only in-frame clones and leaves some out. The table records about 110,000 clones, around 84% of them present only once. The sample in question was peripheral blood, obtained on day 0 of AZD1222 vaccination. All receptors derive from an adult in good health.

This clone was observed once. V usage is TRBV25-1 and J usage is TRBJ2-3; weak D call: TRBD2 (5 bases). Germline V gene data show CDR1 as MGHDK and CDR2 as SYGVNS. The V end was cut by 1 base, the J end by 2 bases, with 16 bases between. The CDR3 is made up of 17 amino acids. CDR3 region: CASSESVSGFYTDTQYF. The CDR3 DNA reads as TGTGCCAGCAGTGAATCTGTCTCGGGGTTTTACACAGATACGCAGTATTTT.

The CDR3 loop reads CAWSMTGGATNEKLFF. CDR3 sequence (DNA): TGTGCCTGGAGTATGACAGGGGGGGCAACTAATGAAAAACTGTTTTTT. The chain carries TRBV30 and TRBJ1-4, with 9 bases fitting TRBD1. Per the germline V gene, CDR1 is GTSNPN and CDR2 is SVGIG (reference sequence). Losses at the gene ends were 2 bases for V and 0 bases for J; bases not matched to a gene: 4. The CDR3 is made up of 16 amino acids.